A single sample gave rise to the 18 T cell receptor beta chains below, sequenced in a study of blood T cell repertoires in COVID-19. This table comes from immunoSEQ multiplex PCR, and its TCRdb copy is limited to in-frame clones, with some not included. This table has 230,000 or so clones, 75% to 90% appearing once. Source material: PBMCs or T cells enriched from blood (not recorded which). The source is a woman in her thirties or forties with acute COVID-19.

The sample holds a few counts of this clone. The V and J genes are TRBV30 and TRBJ1-1; 10 positions match TRBD1. Trimming took 4 bases from V and 0 from J; bases not matched to a gene: 5. Per the germline V gene, CDR1 is GTSNPN and CDR2 is SVGIG (reference sequence). The CDR3 is 15 amino acids. The DNA for the CDR3 is TGTGCCTGGACACGGGACAGGGGAATGAACACTGAAGCTTTCTTT. The encoded protein is CAWTRDRGMNTEAFF.

This clone was counted once. Other DNA sequences from this sample encode an identical CDR3 as well. The chain is built from TRBV27 and TRBJ1-1; D uncertain. The CDR3 totals 13 residues. V shed 4 bases and J shed 1 base, with 7 bases lying between them. The germline V gene has CDR1 MNHEY and CDR2 SMNVEV (reference sequence). The CDR3 region is CASSSRGNTEAFF. The CDR3 nucleotides are TGTGCCAGCAGTTCTAGAGGGAACACTGAAGCTTTCTTT.

The V call is TRBV5-6, the J call TRBJ2-7; the D is unclear. Trimming removed 0 bases from V and 0 bases from J, with 19 bases in between. The CDR3 is made up of 18 amino acids. The germline V gene has CDR1 SGHDT and CDR2 YYEEEE. The CDR3 region has the DNA TGTGCCAGCAGCTTGGCCAACTTGGCAGGTTTCATCTCCTACGAGCAGTACTTC. Translating gives CASSLANLAGFISYEQYF.

The chain's CDR3 is CASRSETQYF. In nucleotides, the CDR3 is TGTGCCAGCAGATCGGAGACCCAGTACTTC. This chain joins TRBV6-5 and TRBJ2-5; D call uncertain. The CDR3 runs 10 residues. Trimming cost V 6 bases and J 5 bases, with 4 bases left between them. Germline V CDR1 and CDR2: MNHEY, SVGAGI.

The rearrangement uses TRBV7-3 and TRBJ2-2, with 9 bases identical to TRBD2. The CDR3 has 17 amino acids. Germline CDR1 SGHTA, CDR2 FQGTGA. The ends lost 6 bases at V and 2 bases at J; junction bases unmatched: 10. The CDR3 is CASSFSGTSRNTGELFF. DNA of the CDR3: TGTGCCAGCAGTTTCTCCGGGACTAGCCGAAACACCGGGGAGCTGTTTTTT.

The chain carries TRBV13 and TRBJ1-2; 8 nucleotides agree with TRBD1. The germline V gene encodes CDR1 PRHDT and CDR2 FYEKMQ (reference sequence). The CDR3 has 17 residues. V lost 5 bases, J lost 3 bases, and 14 bases stayed unmatched. The CDR3 spells CASSIDRGRTAYYGYTF. The CDR3, as DNA: TGTGCCAGCAGCATCGACAGGGGTAGAACGGCCTACTATGGCTACACCTTC.

The CDR3 region is CASSPGDHHGYTF. CDR3 in DNA: TGTGCCAGCAGTCCAGGGGACCACCATGGCTACACCTTC. The rearrangement links TRBV2 to TRBJ1-2; D may be TRBD1 (6 bases). This CDR3 has 13 amino acids. Germline V gene lookup returns CDR1 SNHLY and CDR2 FYNNEI. V was shortened by 5 bases and J by 6 bases, with 13 bases between the two germline ends.

The V and J genes are TRBV27 and TRBJ1-2; 7 bases fit TRBD1. CDR3 length: 15 residues. V lost 6 bases and J lost 4; bases outside the gene matches: 11. The germline V gene encodes CDR1 MNHEY and CDR2 SMNVEV (reference sequence). CDR3 sequence reads: CASRFGTANAYGYTF. The CDR3 DNA sequence: TGTGCCAGCAGATTCGGGACAGCTAACGCCTATGGCTACACCTTC.

The V call is TRBV9, the J call TRBJ2-3; TRBD1 might be the D (5 bases). The CDR3 spans 16 residues. Germline assignment: CDR1 SGDLS and CDR2 YYNGEE. V dropped 4 bases and J dropped 2 bases, with 17 bases sitting between them. The CDR3 protein is CASSRVGQGTTDTQYF. The CDR3 DNA follows: TGTGCCAGCAGCAGGGTTGGGCAGGGTACCACAGATACGCAGTATTTT.

This clone was found once. The chain's CDR3 is CASSLVRPGGLQPQHF. The CDR3, as DNA: TGTGCCAGCAGCTTAGTAAGGCCGGGGGGATTACAGCCCCAGCATTTT. J is TRBJ1-5 and V is TRBV7-2; D may be TRBD1 (5 bases). The CDR3 totals 16 residues. V was pared by 1 base and J by 7 bases, with 17 bases between. Germline loops: CDR1 SGHTA, CDR2 FQGNSA.

The chain uses TRBV9 and TRBJ1-2, with a possible D match to TRBD1 (6 bases). Trimming took off 0 bases at V and 5 bases at J, with 26 bases between the two ends. In germline, CDR1 is SGDLS, CDR2 YYNGEE. The CDR3 totals 19 residues. This CDR3 reads CASSVASGGGGKFTYGYTF. The CDR3 coding sequence is TGTGCCAGCAGCGTAGCTAGTGGGGGAGGGGGAAAATTTACTTATGGCTACACCTTC.

CDR3 nucleotides: TGTGCCAGCAGTGAATTCGGGTATGAAGCTTTCTTT. Encoded protein: CASSEFGYEAFF. This sequence joins TRBV25-1 and TRBJ1-1; no clear D. The CDR3 contains 12 residues. The germline V gene encodes CDR1 MGHDK and CDR2 SYGVNS. V was trimmed by 1 base and J by 7 bases, leaving 7 bases between them.

The chain employs TRBV27 and TRBJ2-5, with 12 bases matching TRBD1. The CDR3 consists of 16 residues. Germline values: CDR1 MNHEY, CDR2 SMNVEV (reference sequence). J lost 5 bases, V lost 6 bases, and 10 bases had no gene match. The CDR3: CASRALGTGGRETQYF. The DNA for the CDR3 is TGTGCCAGCAGGGCCCTTGGGACAGGGGGCAGGGAGACCCAGTACTTC.

This clone was counted between two and nine times. The chain has TRBV7-9 and TRBJ1-1; TRBD1 aligns across 7 bases. V gave up 6 bases and J gave up 6 bases; unmatched junction bases: 10. Germline V lookup: CDR1 SEHNR, CDR2 FQNEAQ (reference sequence). The CDR3 is made up of 14 amino acids. The CDR3: CASSLTGARAEAFF. CDR3 in DNA: TGTGCCAGCAGTCTCACAGGGGCACGCGCTGAAGCTTTCTTT.

The chain couples TRBV11-1 to TRBJ1-1; TRBD1 aligns across 7 bases. Germline V gene data show CDR1 as SGHAT and CDR2 as FQDESV (reference sequence). Losses at the gene ends were 6 bases for V and 1 base for J; bases not matched to a gene: 8. The CDR3 runs to 15 residues. The CDR3 coding sequence is TGTGCCAGCAGTTTCCGGACAGGAGAGAACACTGAAGCTTTCTTT. Its translation is CASSFRTGENTEAFF.

The chain carries TRBV2 and TRBJ2-7; 13 nucleotides align to TRBD2. The germline V gene has CDR1 SNHLY and CDR2 FYNNEI. Trimming took 6 bases from V and 3 from J; bases not matched to a gene: 5. This CDR3 is built from 15 residues. The CDR3 loop reads CASRAGTSGVYEQYF. Here the CDR3 DNA reads TGTGCCAGCAGGGCTGGGACTAGCGGGGTCTACGAGCAGTACTTC.

The CDR3 DNA sequence: TGTGCCTACGGAGGGACAGGGTTTGGTGAAGCTTTCTTT. Translation gives CAYGGTGFGEAFF. The rearrangement links TRBV30 to TRBJ1-1; TRBD1 matches at 9 bases. The trim removed 7 bases at V and 7 bases at J, leaving 10 bases unmatched. CDR1 is GTSNPN, CDR2 SVGIG, per germline (reference sequence). The CDR3 sequence is 13 residues long.

This chain joins TRBV5-1 and TRBJ1-1, with TRBD1 matching 7 bases. Germline V gives CDR1 SGHRS, CDR2 YFSETQ. The trim removed 4 bases at V and 1 base at J, leaving 4 bases unmatched. CDR3 size: 14 residues. The CDR3 sequence is CASSVNRGNTEAFF. The CDR3 DNA reads TGCGCCAGCAGCGTAAACAGGGGGAACACTGAAGCTTTCTTT.